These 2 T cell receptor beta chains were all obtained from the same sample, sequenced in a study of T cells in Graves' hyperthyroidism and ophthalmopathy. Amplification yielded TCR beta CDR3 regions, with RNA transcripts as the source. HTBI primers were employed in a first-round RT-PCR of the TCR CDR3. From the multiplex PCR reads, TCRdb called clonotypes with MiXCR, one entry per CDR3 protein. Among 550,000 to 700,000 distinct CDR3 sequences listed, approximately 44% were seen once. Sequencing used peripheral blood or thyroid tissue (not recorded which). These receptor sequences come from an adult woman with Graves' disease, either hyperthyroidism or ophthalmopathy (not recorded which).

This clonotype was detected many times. The CDR3 protein is CASSDVIRDRAKSNYGYTF. For the CDR3, the DNA is TGTGCCAGCAGCGACGTCATCCGGGACAGGGCCAAGTCGAACTATGGCTACACCTTC. The chain is built from TRBV3-1 and TRBJ1-2; 9 bases fit TRBD1. The CDR3 has 19 amino acids. The V gene end was trimmed by 5 bases and the J gene end by 2 bases; junction bases not matched to a gene: 18. Per the germline V gene, CDR1 is LGHDT and CDR2 is YNNKEL (reference sequence).

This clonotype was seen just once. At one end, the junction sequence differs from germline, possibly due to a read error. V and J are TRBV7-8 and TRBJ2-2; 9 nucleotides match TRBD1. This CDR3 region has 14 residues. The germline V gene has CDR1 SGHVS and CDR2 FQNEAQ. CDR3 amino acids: CASSFRDRDYEQFF. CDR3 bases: TGTGCCAGCAGCTTCCGGGACAGGGACTACGAGCAGTTTTTT.